This TCR beta chain was identified during a study of cytomegalovirus exposure and HLA in healthy donors. As for the study in general: A data release that came early held tens of millions of unique TCRs from HLA-typed donors.

Study-level points and caveats: Most TCR sequences were seen very rarely across donors, but some public TCRs occurred in many.

Regarding this clone: Its cognate antigen is unknown.

The CDR3 has 14 amino acids. The germline V gene encodes CDR1 MGHDK and CDR2 SYGVNS. Trimming left V 8 bases short and J 7 bases short, with 19 bases between. The PCR employed 60 Vbeta primers together with 13 Jbeta primers. Only in-frame clones appear in the TCRdb table, and some are missing; sequencing was by immunoSEQ multiplex PCR. In the table there are 150,000 to 250,000 clones, 75% to 85% of which are singletons. Sequencing was done on a sample of PBMCs. V is TRBV25-1 and J is TRBJ2-3; a possible D gene is TRBD2 (6 bases). This TCR derives from a woman between 45 and 65 years old in good health and CMV-seronegative. The CDR3, as DNA: TGTGCCAGCGAGCAGGGAGGAGAAGGCCATACGCAGTATTTT. Amino acids: CASEQGGEGHTQYF.